This TCR beta chain appears in the sequencing data of a study of T cell repertoires in cytomegalovirus infection. Study overall: It was the public TCR beta signatures that indicated both CMV infection and matching HLA type.

MiXCR, applied by TCRdb to the reads, yields one record per CDR3 protein. The sample yields about 890,000 distinct CDR3 sequences, roughly 30% seen once. The CDR3 has 17 residues. CDR1 SGHVS and CDR2 FNYEAQ come from the germline V gene. V gave up 2 bases and J gave up 4 bases; unmatched junction bases: 7. Whole-study results and caveats: Dominant in the ex vivo response were TCR beta clonotypes restricted by HLA-C and specific for CMV.

Only a few counts were recorded for this clonotype. Its cognate antigen is unknown. Material: cultured CD8+ T cells from PBMCs, obtained from culture after CMV antigen stimulation. The rearrangement links TRBV7-6 to TRBJ2-2; 10 bases match TRBD1. This clonotype was obtained from a human donor in good health (CMV status not recorded). Some clones in this sample may be carry-over from other donors' samples. The CDR3 protein is CASSLFGWDRGTGELFF. CDR3 in DNA: TGTGCCAGCAGCTTATTTGGTTGGGACAGGGGCACCGGGGAGCTGTTTTTT.